Below, 14 T cell receptor beta chains from the same sample are listed, as sequenced in a study of Tregs in tolerant kidney transplant recipients. Profiled with immunoSEQ multiplex PCR; TCRdb holds only in-frame clones, not every one. In the table there are about 83,000 clones, 95% to 98% of which are singletons. Sequencing was performed on CD4+ T cells from blood, taken before the transplant. The receptors derive from a human donor who received a combined kidney and bone marrow transplant.

The chain links TRBV2 to TRBJ1-1; weak D call: TRBD1 (5 bases). Germline values: CDR1 SNHLY, CDR2 FYNNEI. Trimming took 7 bases from V and 5 from J, leaving 14 bases between them. This CDR3 comprises 13 residues. In DNA form, the CDR3 reads TGTGCCAGCACCGGACAAGTGAGTACTGAAGCTTTCTTT. Amino acids: CASTGQVSTEAFF.

This clone was detected once. The chain has TRBV27 and TRBJ1-5; D may be TRBD1 (5 bases). V lost 6 bases, J lost 0 bases, and 12 bases lay in between. CDR3 length: 15 residues. Germline loops: CDR1 MNHEY, CDR2 SMNVEV (reference sequence). CDR3 amino acids: CASSPGRSSNQPQHF. The CDR3 nucleotides read TGTGCCAGCAGCCCAGGGCGCTCTAGCAATCAGCCCCAGCATTTT.

V and J are TRBV5-4 and TRBJ2-3; tentative D call: TRBD2 (5 bases). Germline V gene lookup returns CDR1 SGHNT and CDR2 YYREEE (reference sequence). The V and J ends lost 0 bases and 4 bases respectively, with 15 bases between them. The CDR3 length is 16 residues. CDR3 nucleotide sequence: TGTGCCAGCAGCTTGGTGGTAGTTGGGCGGGCAGATACGCAGTATTTT. This sequence encodes CASSLVVVGRADTQYF.

This clone was seen once. This sequence joins TRBV18 and TRBJ2-5, with 9 bases lining up with TRBD2. The J segment lost 5 bases and the V segment lost 0 bases, leaving 1 base of the junction unmatched. Germline-derived CDR1 and CDR2 are KGHSH and LQKENI. The CDR3 is 14 residues long. CDR3 bases: TGTGCCAGCTCACCACCCCTAGCGGGGGAGACCCAGTACTTC. Translated: CASSPPLAGETQYF.

This clone was counted once. The chain uses TRBV14 and TRBJ2-2, with 7 positions matching TRBD2. The CDR3 is 18 amino acids. Germline lookup yields CDR1 SGHDN and CDR2 FVKESK. Germline trimming cut 4 bases from V and 3 bases from J; bases unmatched to any gene: 14. CDR3 in DNA: TGTGCCAGCAGCCCTTTAGGTGCGAGCGGGAAATACACCGGGGAGCTGTTTTTT. This sequence encodes CASSPLGASGKYTGELFF.

The V and J genes are TRBV18 and TRBJ2-5, with TRBD1 matching 12 bases. V was clipped by 5 bases and J by 7 bases; unmatched bases: 5. The length of the CDR3 is 14 residues. CDR1 KGHSH and CDR2 LQKENI come from the germline V gene. The CDR3 DNA is TGTGCCAGCTCAAAGGGACAGGGGGCCGGGACCCAGTACTTC. Its translation: CASSKGQGAGTQYF.

V gene TRBV7-3 combines with J gene TRBJ2-5, with D maybe TRBD2 (7 bases). Deletions cut 5 bases from V and 5 bases from J, with 18 bases between. Germline CDR1 reads SGHTA; CDR2 reads FQGTGA. The CDR3 runs to 15 residues. Here the CDR3 DNA reads TGTGCCAGCAGCCCACGGGCGGGGGCCGGGGAGACCCAGTACTTC. Translation: CASSPRAGAGETQYF.

The sample holds one count of this clone. This chain uses TRBV7-9 with TRBJ2-7; 8 bases are a match to TRBD1. The V segment lost 7 bases and the J segment 0 bases; nucleotides outside the gene matches: 8. CDR1 is SEHNR and CDR2 is FQNEAQ in the germline V gene (reference sequence). The CDR3 runs 15 residues. The CDR3 region is CASNTDRVGSYEQYF. The CDR3 nucleotides read TGTGCCAGCAACACGGACAGGGTAGGCTCCTACGAGCAGTACTTC.

The chain carries TRBV11-2 and TRBJ1-1, with a possible D match to TRBD1 (6 bases). The CDR3 is 13 amino acids. The germline V gene encodes CDR1 SGHAT and CDR2 FQNNGV. Trimming removed 3 bases from V and 3 bases from J, with 8 bases in between. The CDR3 loop is CASSFNRDTEAFF. CDR3 coding DNA: TGTGCCAGCAGCTTCAACAGGGACACTGAAGCTTTCTTT.

The chain employs TRBV7-2 and TRBJ1-2; 8 bases are a match to TRBD1. Germline-derived CDR1 and CDR2 are SGHTA and FQGNSA. The CDR3 sequence is 15 residues long. V lost 5 bases and J lost 5; bases outside the gene matches: 10. The DNA of the CDR3 is TGTGCCAGCAGCCCTAGTCAGGGGGCAGGGTATGGCTACACCTTC. Protein sequence: CASSPSQGAGYGYTF.

V is TRBV6-5 and J is TRBJ2-3, with 8 nucleotides matching TRBD1. The trim removed 6 bases at V and 2 bases at J, leaving 4 bases unmatched. CDR3 length equals 14 residues. Germline V CDR1 and CDR2: MNHEY, SVGAGI. CDR3 region: CASRPGQATDTQYF. Here the CDR3 DNA reads TGTGCCAGCAGGCCGGGACAGGCCACAGATACGCAGTATTTT.

This chain connects TRBV7-8 to TRBJ2-3; D unclear. This CDR3 is 15 amino acids long. V lost 4 bases to trimming and J lost 1 base, with 12 bases between them. The germline V gene has CDR1 SGHVS and CDR2 FQNEAQ. CDR3 DNA: TGTGCCAGCAGCTCCGATTCTGAGGGCACAGATACGCAGTATTTT. Encoded protein: CASSSDSEGTDTQYF.

The rearrangement links TRBV5-1 to TRBJ1-3; 9 bases align to TRBD1. From germline, CDR1 is SGHRS and CDR2 YFSETQ. J lost 1 base, V lost 4 bases, and 6 bases had no gene match. This CDR3 region has 16 residues. CDR3 residues: CASSAWTGESGNTIYF. The CDR3, as DNA: TGCGCCAGCAGCGCCTGGACAGGGGAATCTGGAAACACCATATATTTT.

This sequence joins TRBV20-1 and TRBJ1-1; D not certain. The germline V gene encodes CDR1 DFQATT and CDR2 SNEGSKA (reference sequence). The germline V and J ends were trimmed by 6 bases and 8 bases, with 13 bases remaining between them. This CDR3 spans 11 amino acids. For the CDR3, the DNA is TGCAGTGCCACCCTATACTTCGAAGCTTTCTTT. This encodes CSATLYFEAFF.